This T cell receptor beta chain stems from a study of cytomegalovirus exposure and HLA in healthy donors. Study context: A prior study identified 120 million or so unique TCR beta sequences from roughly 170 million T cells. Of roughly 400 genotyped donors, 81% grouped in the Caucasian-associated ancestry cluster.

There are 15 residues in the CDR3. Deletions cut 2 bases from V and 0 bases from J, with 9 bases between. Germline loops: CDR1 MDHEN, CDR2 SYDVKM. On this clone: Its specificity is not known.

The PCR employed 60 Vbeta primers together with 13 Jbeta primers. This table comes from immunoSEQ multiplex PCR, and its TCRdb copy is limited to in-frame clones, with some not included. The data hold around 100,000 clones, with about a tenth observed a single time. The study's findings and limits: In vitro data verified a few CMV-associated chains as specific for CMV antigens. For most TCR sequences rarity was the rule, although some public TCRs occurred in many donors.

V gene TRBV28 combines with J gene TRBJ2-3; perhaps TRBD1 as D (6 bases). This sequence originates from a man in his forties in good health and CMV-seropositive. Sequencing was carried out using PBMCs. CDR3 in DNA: TGTGCCAGCAGTTTAGGACAGTCTAGCACAGATACGCAGTATTTT. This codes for CASSLGQSSTDTQYF. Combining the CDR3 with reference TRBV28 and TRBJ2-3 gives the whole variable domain DVKVTQSSRYLVKRTGEKVFLECVQDMDHENMFWYRQDPGLGLRLIYFSYDVKMKEKGDIPEGYSVSREKKERFSLILESASTNQTSMYLCASSLGQSSTDTQYFGPGTRLTVL.